Below are 5 T cell receptor beta chains sequenced from a single sample in a study of T-cell memory formation after mild COVID-19. TCRdb reanalysed the 5' RACE reads using MiXCR and keeps one entry per CDR3 protein. The data hold 65,000 to 100,000 distinct CDR3 sequences, with around 13% observed a single time. Source material: PBMCs or a T cell subset sorted from them (not recorded which). These receptor sequences come from a man aged 18-30 years who had mild COVID-19 (a few samples of this study predate the infection). Cell type and time point are not known.

This clonotype was picked up a small number of times. The genes are TRBV6-2 or TRBV6-3 and TRBJ2-3, with 7 nucleotides matching TRBD2. The CDR3 runs to 15 residues. Germline V gene data show CDR1 as MNHEY and CDR2 as SVGEGT. The V segment lost 0 bases and the J segment 4 bases; nucleotides outside the gene matches: 4. CDR3 in amino acids: CASSYSMAGADTQYF. CDR3 nucleotide sequence: TGTGCCAGCAGTTACTCGATGGCGGGGGCAGATACGCAGTATTTT.

The rearrangement links TRBV4-3 to TRBJ2-1; tentative D call: TRBD1 (5 bases). CDR1 and CDR2 (germline): LGHNA, YSLEER. V lost 0 bases and J 6 bases, leaving 15 bases between the germline ends. The CDR3 loop spans 16 amino acids. The CDR3 is CASSQDSAGSSNEQFF. Here the CDR3 DNA reads TGCGCCAGCAGCCAAGATTCAGCAGGGTCGAGCAATGAGCAGTTCTTC.

The J gene is TRBJ1-2, the V gene TRBV6-6; no definite D call. This CDR3 region has 11 residues. CDR1 is MNHNY and CDR2 is SVGAGI in the germline V gene (reference sequence). V dropped 8 bases and J dropped 8 bases, with 12 bases sitting between them. The CDR3 DNA is TGTGCCAGCCGCCAAACTATGGGCTACACCTTC. This encodes CASRQTMGYTF.

This chain uses TRBV7-8 with TRBJ1-1, with D unclear. Deletions cut 3 bases from V and 4 bases from J, with 9 bases between. Per the germline V gene, CDR1 is SGHVS and CDR2 is FQNEAQ. This CDR3 is 13 amino acids long. The DNA for the CDR3 is TGTGCCAGCAGCTTGTCGTGGGGCACTGAAGCTTTCTTT. Encoded protein: CASSLSWGTEAFF.

This clonotype came up a few times. The chain has TRBV5-1 and TRBJ2-5, with TRBD2 identical over 7 bases. V shed 4 bases and J 5 bases; nucleotides not matched to a gene: 14. Germline CDR1 is SGHRS and CDR2 is YFSETQ. This CDR3 has 16 residues. CDR3 residues: CASSRQLAVLRETQYF. The CDR3 DNA sequence: TGCGCCAGCAGCCGCCAGCTAGCGGTGCTTAGGGAGACCCAGTACTTC. The whole variable domain, remainder taken from reference TRBV5-1 and TRBJ2-5, is KAGVTQTPRYLIKTRGQQVTLSCSPISGHRSVSWYQQTPGQGLQFLFEYFSETQRNKGNFPGRFSGRQFSNSRSEMNVSTLELGDSALYLCASSRQLAVLRETQYFGPGTRLLVL.